The rows below give T cell receptor beta chains drawn from one sample of a study of blood T cells in healthy people across ages. TCRdb re-called the 5' RACE reads through MiXCR, storing one row per CDR3 protein. The sample lists 1.5 million to 2 million distinct CDR3 sequences; less than 50% were seen once. Sequences were obtained from blood. Receptors were obtained from a middle-aged woman in good health. Both conserved end residues are part of each CDR3. The order of the fields is V gene, CDR3 length, J gene, D gene, clone size, CDR3 DNA, CDR3 protein. D genes are given only for firm matches. Clone size, where shown, is once, few, many, or a class for clones that have expanded.

>TRBV20-1|17|TRBJ2-7|TRBD2|NA
TGCAGTGCTATCCCCGGACTAGCGGGGGCTACCTACAATGAGCAGTACTTC
CSAIPGLAGATYNEQYF
>TRBV3-1|15|TRBJ2-7|NA|NA
TGTGCCAGCAGCCAATCTCCCCAGCCTTACAATGAGCAGTACTTC
CASSQSPQPYNEQYF
>TRBV29-1|13|TRBJ2-1|NA|NA
TGCAGCGCCGAAGGTGGGAGCGACAATGAGCAGTTCTTC
CSAEGGSDNEQFF
>TRBV6-2/TRBV6-3|14|TRBJ2-4|NA|NA
TGTGCCAGCAGCCGGGACATTTCCAAAAACATTCAGTACTTC
CASSRDISKNIQYF
>TRBV7-2|14|TRBJ2-4|NA|NA
TGTGCCAGCAGCTCGTATGGTCGGGGGGCCATTCAGTACTTC
CASSSYGRGAIQYF
>TRBV11-2|15|TRBJ2-5|NA|NA
TGTGCCAGCGGCTTAGGAGACAAACTAGGCGAGACCCAGTACTTC
CASGLGDKLGETQYF
>TRBV20-1|15|TRBJ2-3|TRBD2|NA
TGCAGTGCTGTGACTAGCGGGGGAATCACAGATACGCAGTATTTT
CSAVTSGGITDTQYF
>TRBV4-2|15|TRBJ2-7|TRBD2|NA
TGTGCCAGCAGCCAACGCGGGGGGGGTCCCTACGAGCAGTACTTC
CASSQRGGGPYEQYF
>TRBV6-2/TRBV6-3|14|TRBJ2-6|NA|NA
TGTGCCAGCAGTCGGGGCTTTGGGGCCAACGTCCTGACTTTC
CASSRGFGANVLTF
>TRBV4-3|16|TRBJ2-5|NA|NA
TGCGCCAGCAGCCAAGATCTCGTGCAGCACCAAGAGACCCAGTACTTC
CASSQDLVQHQETQYF
>TRBV12-3/TRBV12-4|16|TRBJ2-3|TRBD2|NA
TGTGCCAGCAGTCGGAGGACTAGCGAGTCCACAGATACGCAGTATTTT
CASSRRTSESTDTQYF
>TRBV15|14|TRBJ2-1|NA|NA
TGTGCCACCAGCAGAGATGGAGTAATACCCGAGCAGTTCTTC
CATSRDGVIPEQFF
>TRBV29-1|15|TRBJ2-1|TRBD1|few
TGCAGCGTTGAGGGACAGGGGGCCCCCTACAATGAGCAGTTCTTC
CSVEGQGAPYNEQFF
>TRBV12-3/TRBV12-4|14|TRBJ2-5|NA|few
TGTGCCAGCAGTTTATTCCCGGGTCAAGAGACCCAGTACTTC
CASSLFPGQETQYF
>TRBV6-5|14|TRBJ2-1|TRBD2|few
TGTGCCAGCAGTTTAACGGGGGGGCGTAGTGAGCAGTTCTTC
CASSLTGGRSEQFF
>TRBV6-1|17|TRBJ2-7|TRBD1|few
TGTGCCAGCAGTGAAGCGCCGACAGGGATGATCTTTTACGAGCAGTACTTC
CASSEAPTGMIFYEQYF
>TRBV10-3|15|TRBJ2-5|TRBD2|few
TGTGCCATCAGTGAGAAAATAGCGGGGAAAGAGACCCAGTACTTC
CAISEKIAGKETQYF
>TRBV9|14|TRBJ2-5|NA|many
TGTGCCAGCAGCGTAGGCGGGGCACAAGAGACCCAGTACTTC
CASSVGGAQETQYF
>TRBV9|15|TRBJ2-5|TRBD2|NA
TGTGCCAGCAGCTCTCGACTAGCGGGGGGAGAGACCCAGTACTTC
CASSSRLAGGETQYF
>TRBV6-1|14|TRBJ1-2|NA|NA
TGTGCCAGCAACTCACAGAGTTCTAACTATGGCTACACCTTC
CASNSQSSNYGYTF
>TRBV7-9|13|TRBJ2-7|NA|NA
TGTGCCAGCAGCTCTGCACCGGGCCCCCAGCAGTACTTC
CASSSAPGPQQYF
>TRBV10-3|16|TRBJ2-7|TRBD2|NA
TGTGCCATCAGTGAGGGGGCTAGCGGGACGCCCTACGAGCAGTACTTC
CAISEGASGTPYEQYF
>TRBV7-9|16|TRBJ2-3|TRBD1|NA
TGTGCCAGCAGCCGTACGACAGGGCTCAGCACAGATACGCAGTATTTT
CASSRTTGLSTDTQYF
>TRBV28|15|TRBJ2-7|NA|few
TGTGCCAGCAGCCTTAGGGGGTCCCACCTCTACGAGCAGTACTTC
CASSLRGSHLYEQYF
>TRBV5-1|11|TRBJ2-7|NA|many
TGCGCCAGCAGCTTGGACTCCGAGCAGTACTTC
CASSLDSEQYF
>TRBV18|14|TRBJ2-5|NA|few
TGTGCCAGCTCACCAGCAGGAAAAAGAGAGACCCAGTACTTC
CASSPAGKRETQYF
>TRBV11-2|13|TRBJ2-3|NA|few
TGTGCCAGCAGCCCATTAGCGATAGATACGCAGTATTTT
CASSPLAIDTQYF
>TRBV5-1|16|TRBJ2-7|TRBD2|NA
TGCGCCAGCAGCTCTGTAGCGGGGGCGATGCTCTACGAGCAGTACTTC
CASSSVAGAMLYEQYF
>TRBV10-1|13|TRBJ2-7|NA|NA
TGCGCCAGCAGTGTATTGAGGCAGAGCGAGCAGTACTTC
CASSVLRQSEQYF
>TRBV12-3/TRBV12-4|11|TRBJ1-1|TRBD1|NA
TGTGCCAGCACCCTGGACAGGGAGACTTTCTTT
CASTLDRETFF
>TRBV3-1|19|TRBJ2-6|NA|NA
TGTGCCAGCAGCCATTGGGGTAGAGGGGAAGCCTCTGGGGCCAACGTCCTGACTTTC
CASSHWGRGEASGANVLTF
>TRBV20-1|16|TRBJ2-6|TRBD2|NA
TGCAGTGCCGCCGGTCGGGGGGGCACTGGGGCCAACGTCCTGACTTTC
CSAAGRGGTGANVLTF
>TRBV12-3/TRBV12-4|15|TRBJ2-1|TRBD2|few
TGTGCCAGCAGTTTCTCTAGCGGGGGACGCAATGAGCAGTTCTTC
CASSFSSGGRNEQFF
>TRBV5-5|12|TRBJ2-5|NA|few
TGTGCCAGCAGCTTAAAACCTGGGGAGCAGTACTTC
CASSLKPGEQYF
>TRBV7-9|14|TRBJ1-4|TRBD1|few
TGTGCCAGCAGCTTAAACAGGGGGATTGGAAAACTGTTTTTT
CASSLNRGIGKLFF
>TRBV12-3/TRBV12-4|16|TRBJ1-2|TRBD1|NA
TGTGCCAGCAGTTTAGTGCTCGGACAGGGGGTTTATGGCTACACCTTC
CASSLVLGQGVYGYTF
>TRBV6-5|10|TRBJ2-5|NA|NA
TGTGCCACCGAAGCGGAGACCCAGTACTTC
CATEAETQYF
>TRBV4-2|15|TRBJ2-1|NA|NA
TGTGCCAGCAGACCCCTACAGGACTCTTACAATGAGCAGTTCTTC
CASRPLQDSYNEQFF
>TRBV27|16|TRBJ2-1|NA|NA
TGTGCCAGCAGTTTTTCCGGGACATTCTCCTACAATGAGCAGTTCTTC
CASSFSGTFSYNEQFF
>TRBV10-3|11|TRBJ1-2|NA|NA
TGTGCCATCAGTGGAGGGGATGGCTACACCTTC
CAISGGDGYTF
>TRBV29-1|13|TRBJ2-7|NA|NA
TGCAGCGTTGCGGAGGCCGCCTACAATGAGCAGTACTTC
CSVAEAAYNEQYF
>TRBV29-1|12|TRBJ2-7|TRBD1|many
TGCAGCGTCGGACAGGGTTCCCGCGAGCAGTACTTC
CSVGQGSREQYF
>TRBV20-1|15|TRBJ2-3|NA|few
TGCAGTGCTAGAGATTACGTCAGGGGCACAGATACGCAGTATTTT
CSARDYVRGTDTQYF
>TRBV6-1|17|TRBJ2-7|TRBD1|NA
TGTGCCAGCAGCCCCATAACCTTCGACAGGGGATCCTACGAGCAGTACTTC
CASSPITFDRGSYEQYF
>TRBV20-1|15|TRBJ1-5|TRBD1|NA
TGCAGTGCTAGAGTCGACAGGGGGAACAATCAGCCCCAGCATTTT
CSARVDRGNNQPQHF
>TRBV6-5|16|TRBJ2-1|NA|NA
TGTGCCAGCAGTTCCTCGGTAACCCCGTTATGGGCTGAGCAGTTCTTC
CASSSSVTPLWAEQFF
>TRBV4-1|18|TRBJ2-4|NA|few
TGCGCCAGCAGCCAAGGGAGGCAGACAGGAATAGCCAAAAACATTCAGTACTTC
CASSQGRQTGIAKNIQYF
>TRBV12-3/TRBV12-4|18|TRBJ1-2|TRBD1|few
TGTGCCAGCAGTTTAATTCGGACAGGGGGCTATAAAAACTATGGCTACACCTTC
CASSLIRTGGYKNYGYTF
>TRBV12-3/TRBV12-4|13|TRBJ2-3|NA|NA
TGTGCCAGCAGCAGATTACGGACAGATGCGCAGTATTTT
CASSRLRTDAQYF
>TRBV24-1|13|TRBJ1-2|NA|NA
TGTGCCACCAGCGACAGAAGACTCTATGGCTACACCTTC
CATSDRRLYGYTF
>TRBV3-1|16|TRBJ2-7|NA|NA
TGTGCCAGCAGCCCCCGGTGGGATAGACTAACCTACGAGCAGTACTTC
CASSPRWDRLTYEQYF
>TRBV29-1|13|TRBJ2-3|TRBD1|NA
TGCAGCGTCGGGGACAGACTCACAGATACGCAGTATTTT
CSVGDRLTDTQYF
>TRBV20-1|15|TRBJ2-3|TRBD1|once
TGCAGTGCCGAAGGGACAGGGGTAGTTGCAGATACGCAGTATTTT
CSAEGTGVVADTQYF
>TRBV5-1|17|TRBJ2-6|NA|NA
TGCGCCAGCAGCTCCGGGACTGACTCCTCTGGGGCCAACGTCCTGACTTTC
CASSSGTDSSGANVLTF